This T cell receptor (beta chain) was sequenced for a study of shared clonotypes between healthy human individuals. Measured with immunoSEQ multiplex PCR; TCRdb has only the in-frame clones, and not every one. The table shows roughly 450,000 clones, with about four fifths occurring only once. V lost 0 bases and J 2 bases, leaving 3 bases between the germline ends. The CDR3 runs to 12 residues. Germline CDR1 reads SGHNT; CDR2 reads YYREEE (reference sequence). This clone was counted once. V usage is TRBV5-4 and J usage is TRBJ2-7; D gene unclear. The clonotype was recovered from a woman between 40 and 50 years old in good health. Some clones in this sample may be carry-over from other donors' samples. The source material was PBMCs. The CDR3, as DNA: TGTGCCAGCAGCTTGGACACCTACGAGCAGTACTTC. Residues: CASSLDTYEQYF.